One and the same sample provided the 22 T cell receptor beta chains below, sequenced in a study of T cell changes during pregnancy in multiple sclerosis (dated by TCRdb to the late 2010s). The library was generated by the immunoSEQ multiplex PCR assay. This is the immuneACCESS table as TCRdb keeps it, with only in-frame sequences that have V and J called. A part of the clones is gone; compared with another copy, unresolved V genes explain less than half, and the rest is unexplained. Present in this sample are approximately 53,000 clones, 80% to 95% of which were seen just once. The top ten clonotypes cover roughly 0.66% of the sample. The sequences come from CD4+ T cells from peripheral blood mononuclear cells, collected after pregnancy. Receptors were obtained from a female donor in good health, enrolled as a control in a pregnancy study.

The genes are TRBV28 and TRBJ2-1, with a weak D call TRBD1 (6 bases). CDR3 length: 12 amino acids. Trimming removed 6 bases from V and 9 bases from J, with 12 bases in between. The germline gives CDR1 MDHEN, CDR2 SYDVKM. CDR3 DNA sequence: TGTGCCAGCAGCTCCCAGGGGACTGAGCAGTTCTTC. It yields the protein CASSSQGTEQFF.

The chain is built from TRBV5-4 and TRBJ2-7, with 8 bases identical to TRBD2. This CDR3 region has 15 residues. CDR1 and CDR2 from the germline V gene are SGHNT and YYREEE (reference sequence). Losses at the gene ends were 2 bases for V and 3 bases for J; bases not matched to a gene: 7. Written as DNA, the CDR3 is TGTGCCAGCAGCTTAGTAGCGGGGACCCTCTACGAGCAGTACTTC. Translation: CASSLVAGTLYEQYF.

J is TRBJ2-1 and V is TRBV27, with TRBD1 identical over 8 bases. Per germline, CDR1 MNHEY and CDR2 SMNVEV (reference sequence). The junction had 6 bases not matched to a gene; V was cut back by 8 bases and J by 3 bases. This CDR3 has 14 amino acids. In DNA form, the CDR3 reads TGTGCCAGCCAGGGGGCCGTACTCTACAATGAGCAGTTCTTC. Protein sequence: CASQGAVLYNEQFF.

V and J are TRBV6-1 and TRBJ2-3, with 8 bases that match TRBD1. This CDR3 comprises 14 residues. The trim removed 6 bases at V and 4 bases at J, leaving 6 bases unmatched. Germline V gene sequence: CDR1 MNHNS, CDR2 SASEGT. The CDR3 coding sequence is TGTGCCAGCAGCCCCGGGACAGGATCAGATACGCAGTATTTT. Translating gives CASSPGTGSDTQYF.

As to this clone: A junction end diverges from the germline sequence, so it may reflect a read error. The CDR3 protein is CASSLVGLAGVFEQFF. In DNA, the CDR3 is TGTGCTAGCAGCTTAGTAGGACTAGCGGGGGTTTTTGAGCAGTTCTTC. This rearrangement joins TRBV7-7 to TRBJ2-1; 13 bases are a match to TRBD2. The CDR3 runs 16 residues. Germline assignment: CDR1 SSHAT and CDR2 FNYEAQ (reference sequence).

J is TRBJ1-2 and V is TRBV7-2; D remains unclear. V was shortened by 5 bases and J by 8 bases, with 21 bases between the two germline ends. From germline, CDR1 is SGHTA and CDR2 FQGNSA. The CDR3 has 15 residues. The CDR3: CASSPHRGVPPGYTF. Here the CDR3 DNA reads TGTGCCAGCAGCCCCCATCGGGGAGTCCCGCCCGGCTACACCTTC.

The chain has TRBV12-5 and TRBJ1-5; tentative D call: TRBD1 (5 bases). Trimming removed 4 bases from V and 3 bases from J, with 16 bases in between. Germline lookup yields CDR1 LGHNT and CDR2 FRNRAP. CDR3 length: 16 residues. The CDR3 coding sequence is TGTGCTAGTGGTTCGGGACTGCGCCTAAACAATCAGCCCCAGCATTTT. Residues: CASGSGLRLNNQPQHF. The entire variable domain, with the rest obtained from reference TRBV12-5 and TRBJ1-5, is as follows: DARVTQTPRHKVTEMGQEVTMRCQPILGHNTVFWYRQTMMQGLELLAYFRNRAPLDDSGMPKDRFSAEMPDATLATLKIQPSEPRDSAVYFCASGSGLRLNNQPQHFGDGTRLSIL.

The chain recombines TRBV11-2 with TRBJ2-5, with 9 bases lining up with TRBD1. V gave up 4 bases and J gave up 4 bases; unmatched junction bases: 7. Germline V gene lookup returns CDR1 SGHAT and CDR2 FQNNGV. This CDR3 has 15 amino acids. CDR3 coding DNA: TGTGCCAGCAGCTCTATTAAGACAGGGGGAGAGACCCAGTACTTC. Amino acids: CASSSIKTGGETQYF.

The rearrangement links TRBV11-2 to TRBJ1-1; D may be TRBD1 (6 bases). Per the germline V gene, CDR1 is SGHAT and CDR2 is FQNNGV. This CDR3 is built from 14 residues. Trimming shortened V by 5 bases and J by 6 bases, and 16 bases separated the two germline ends. CDR3 sequence (DNA): TGTGCCAGCAGCCTACTAGGGGGAGTAGCTGAAGCTTTCTTT. Encoded protein: CASSLLGGVAEAFF.

The chain recombines TRBV14 with TRBJ1-4; D gene unclear. CDR1 is SGHDN, CDR2 FVKESK, per germline. Trimming took off 4 bases at V and 0 bases at J, with 6 bases between the two ends. The CDR3 runs 14 residues. CDR3 in amino acids: CASSPRATNEKLFF. The CDR3 DNA reads as TGTGCCAGCAGCCCCCGCGCAACTAATGAAAAACTGTTTTTT.

The V call is TRBV7-5, the J call TRBJ1-4. TRBV7-5 is noted as a pseudogene. CDR3 length: 15 residues. CDR3 DNA sequence: TGTGCCAGAAGCACGCCTGCGGGAACTAATGAAAAACTGTTTTTT. Protein product: CARSTPAGTNEKLFF.

This clone was found once. The chain uses TRBV6-5 and TRBJ2-3, with D perhaps TRBD2 (7 bases). CDR1 and CDR2 (germline): MNHEY, SVGAGI. This CDR3 is 15 amino acids long. V was shortened by 0 bases and J by 5 bases, with 12 bases between the two germline ends. The CDR3 region is CASSYSGGGLDTQYF. In nucleotides, the CDR3 is TGTGCCAGCAGTTACTCGGGGGGGGGCCTAGATACGCAGTATTTT.

This chain uses TRBV7-8 with TRBJ1-1; possible D gene TRBD1, 5 bases. V dropped 1 base and J dropped 8 bases, with 29 bases sitting between them. The CDR3 runs 19 residues. Germline V gives CDR1 SGHVS, CDR2 FQNEAQ. The DNA for the CDR3 is TGTGCCAGCAGCTTAGTGGGGGGTCGACGGGGACTCACCAAAACCGAAGCTTTCTTT. This sequence encodes CASSLVGGRRGLTKTEAFF.

The DNA for the CDR3 is TGTGCCAGCAGTGGTCGGCAGGGGGGCTACGAGCAGTACTTC. Translating gives CASSGRQGGYEQYF. V and J are TRBV6-1 and TRBJ2-7; maybe TRBD1 (7 bases). This CDR3 contains 14 residues. V was clipped by 4 bases and J by 3 bases, with 13 bases between them. Germline V gene sequence: CDR1 MNHNS, CDR2 SASEGT.

This clone was seen a handful of times. This chain's CDR3 is CASSYSGGMVSYEQYF. In nucleotides, the CDR3 is TGTGCCAGCAGTTACTCGGGCGGGATGGTCTCCTACGAGCAGTACTTC. The chain uses TRBV6-5 and TRBJ2-7, with TRBD2 as a possible D gene (6 bases). Germline CDR1 is MNHEY and CDR2 is SVGAGI. The V gene lost 0 bases and the J gene lost 0 bases, with 12 bases spanning the gap. This CDR3 has 16 amino acids.

CDR3 residues: CASSYAASGSYEQYF. The CDR3 DNA follows: TGTGCCAGCAGTTACGCGGCTAGCGGGAGTTACGAGCAGTACTTC. The J gene is TRBJ2-7, the V gene TRBV6-5; the match to TRBD2 covers 10 bases. V lost 2 bases and J lost 4; bases outside the gene matches: 5. In germline, CDR1 is MNHEY, CDR2 SVGAGI. This CDR3 has 15 amino acids.

CDR3 DNA sequence: TGTGCCAGCAGACTAGGGGGGGGGCTAAACTACGAGCAGTACTTC. Translating gives CASRLGGGLNYEQYF. The gene calls are TRBV6-1 and TRBJ2-7; a weak D match, TRBD2 (7 bases). The CDR3 is 15 amino acids. Per germline, CDR1 MNHNS and CDR2 SASEGT. Between the trimmed V and J ends, which lost 6 bases and 3 bases, there was a span of 18 bases.

This chain joins TRBV25-1 and TRBJ1-1; no firm D call. The CDR3 covers 11 residues. The ends were cut back, 6 bases at V and 2 bases at J, with 4 bases in the middle. The germline V gene encodes CDR1 MGHDK and CDR2 SYGVNS. The CDR3 reads CASSPNTEAFF. The CDR3 DNA is TGTGCCAGCAGCCCTAACACTGAAGCTTTCTTT.

This sequence joins TRBV4-2 and TRBJ2-2; 7 bases fit TRBD2. The V gene's germline CDR1 is LGHNA and CDR2 YNFKEQ. Trimming cost V 0 bases and J 5 bases; bases outside gene matches: 21. The CDR3 runs 21 residues. CDR3 DNA: TGTGCCAGCAGCCAAGACACATGGGGGGGTCTCGGGGGAGGACGGACCGGGGAGCTGTTTTTT. Protein: CASSQDTWGGLGGGRTGELFF.

V and J are TRBV19 and TRBJ2-6, with 7 bases fitting TRBD1. J gave up 8 bases and V 0 bases, and 1 base lay outside the gene matches. CDR1 and CDR2 (germline): LNHDA, SQIVND (reference sequence). The CDR3 contains 14 residues. CDR3 nucleotides: TGTGCCAGTAGTATAGAACAGGGGACCAACGTCCTGACTTTC. Its protein product is CASSIEQGTNVLTF.

The chain has TRBV6-1 and TRBJ2-7, with 8 nucleotides matching TRBD2. The germline gives CDR1 MNHNS, CDR2 SASEGT. The V and J ends lost 5 bases and 3 bases, in that order; junction bases with no gene match: 6. The CDR3 totals 14 residues. CDR3 in amino acids: CASSPREGFYEQYF. The CDR3 DNA reads TGTGCCAGCAGTCCCCGGGAGGGATTCTACGAGCAGTACTTC.

The chain is built from TRBV7-6 and TRBJ1-2; a weak D match, TRBD1 (6 bases). The germline gives CDR1 SGHVS, CDR2 FNYEAQ. This CDR3 has 14 residues. V lost 5 bases to trimming and J lost 8 bases, with 18 bases between them. CDR3 residues: CASSPLPGAGGYTF. DNA for the CDR3: TGTGCCAGCAGCCCCCTACCAGGGGCTGGGGGCTACACCTTC.